The entry below describes one TCR beta chain. The sample belongs to a study of blood T cell repertoires in COVID-19. This table comes from immunoSEQ multiplex PCR, and its TCRdb copy is limited to in-frame clones, with some not included. The sample lists about 170,000 clones, about 80% seen once, with over 7.5% in the top ten. Germline V gene sequence: CDR1 LGHNA, CDR2 YNFKEQ. The trim removed 2 bases at V and 5 bases at J, leaving 4 bases unmatched. The CDR3 is 15 amino acids. This sequence was found in a woman in her sixties or seventies with acute or convalescent COVID-19. The chain couples TRBV4-2 to TRBJ1-5; 9 positions match TRBD1. The sequenced material came from peripheral blood. The CDR3: CASSQTGGRDQPQHF. For the CDR3, the DNA is TGTGCCAGCAGCCAAACAGGGGGCAGAGATCAGCCCCAGCATTTT.